This entry features one T cell receptor (beta chain) sequence. This entry comes from a study of blood T cell repertoires in COVID-19. Study-wide context: COVID-19 samples collected from the United States, Italy and Spain covered acute and convalescent phases. The analysed material was cDNA or gDNA that came from T cells, B-cell-depleted T cells, or PBMCs.

Authors' processing steps: It was from reference gene primer amplification that nucleated cell counts were estimated. Measured with immunoSEQ multiplex PCR; TCRdb has only the in-frame clones, and not every one. That table gives V, J and clone size, and the DNA gave D and trimming. The sample shows 43,000 or so clones, 87% of them seen only once. Trimming cost V 0 bases and J 3 bases, with 10 bases left between them. The CDR3 contains 16 residues. Germline V gene sequence: CDR1 KGHDR, CDR2 SFDVKD. The TCR sequence derives from a woman over 75 with active COVID-19. The specimen was peripheral blood. This chain uses TRBV24-1 with TRBJ2-2, with D perhaps matching TRBD1 (6 bases). CDR3: CATSDLGRGDTGELFF. The CDR3 bases are TGTGCCACCAGTGATTTGGGCAGGGGCGACACCGGGGAGCTGTTTTTT.